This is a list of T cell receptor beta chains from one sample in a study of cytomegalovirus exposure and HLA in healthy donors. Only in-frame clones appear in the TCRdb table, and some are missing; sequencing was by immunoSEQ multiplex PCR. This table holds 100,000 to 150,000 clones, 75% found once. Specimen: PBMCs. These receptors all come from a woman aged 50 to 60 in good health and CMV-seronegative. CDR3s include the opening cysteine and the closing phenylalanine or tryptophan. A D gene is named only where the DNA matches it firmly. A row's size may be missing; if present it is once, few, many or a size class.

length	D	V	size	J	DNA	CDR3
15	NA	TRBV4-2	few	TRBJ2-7	TGTGCCAGCAGCCAAGAAGGGGACAACTCCTACGAGCAGTACTTC	CASSQEGDNSYEQYF
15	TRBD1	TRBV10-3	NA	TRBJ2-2	TGTGCCATCAGTGGAGGGGGCGGCGACACCGGGGAGCTGTTTTTT	CAISGGGGDTGELFF
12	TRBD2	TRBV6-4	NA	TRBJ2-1	TGTGCCAGCAGTGACAACCTGGGGGGGAAGTTCTTC	CASSDNLGGKFF
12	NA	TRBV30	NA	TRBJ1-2	TGTGCCTGGGCACAAACCCGGGAAGGCTACACCTTC	CAWAQTREGYTF
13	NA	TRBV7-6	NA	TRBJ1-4	TGTGCCAGCAGCTTAGCGCCGAGTGAAAAACTGTTTTTT	CASSLAPSEKLFF
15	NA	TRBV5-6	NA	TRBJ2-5	TGTGCCAGCAGCTCCTACCAGGGATTTGGGGAGACCCAGTACTTC	CASSSYQGFGETQYF
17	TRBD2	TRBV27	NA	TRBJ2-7	TGTGCCAGCAGCCCGGGACTAGCGGGAGGGCTCTCCTACGAGCAGTACTTC	CASSPGLAGGLSYEQYF
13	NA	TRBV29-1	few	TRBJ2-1	TGCAGGGTGGGAGGGACAAACTCGAATGAGCAGTTCTTC	CRVGGTNSNEQFF
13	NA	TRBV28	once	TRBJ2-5	TGTGCCAGCAGTTTAGGCCAGGAAGAGACCCAGTACTTC	CASSLGQEETQYF
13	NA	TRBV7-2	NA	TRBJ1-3	TGTGCCAGCAGCTTGGAGACTGGAAACACCATATATTTT	CASSLETGNTIYF
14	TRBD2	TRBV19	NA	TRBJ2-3	TGTGCCAGTAGTAAGCGGGAGTGGACAGATACGCAGTATTTT	CASSKREWTDTQYF
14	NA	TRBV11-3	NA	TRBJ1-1	TGTGCCAGCAGCTTAGGAGGCAGGGGAGCTGAAGCTTTCTTT	CASSLGGRGAEAFF
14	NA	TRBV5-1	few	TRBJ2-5	TGCGCCAGCAGCTTGGTCGGCGGCCAAGAGACCCAGTACTTC	CASSLVGGQETQYF
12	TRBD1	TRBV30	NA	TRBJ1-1	TGTGCCTGGAACGCAGGGGGAACTGAAGCTTTCTTT	CAWNAGGTEAFF
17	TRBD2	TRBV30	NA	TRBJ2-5	TGTGCCTGGAGCTCCGGACTAGCGGGAGACGTCCAAGAGACCCAGTACTTC	CAWSSGLAGDVQETQYF
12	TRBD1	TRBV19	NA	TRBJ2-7	TGTGCCAGTAGCCCAGGGGGCTACGAGCAGTACTTC	CASSPGGYEQYF
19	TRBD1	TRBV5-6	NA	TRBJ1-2	TGTGCCGGCAGCTTGGGACCCGGGACAGAGGGGTCTTTGGTCCATGGCTACACCTTC	CAGSLGPGTEGSLVHGYTF
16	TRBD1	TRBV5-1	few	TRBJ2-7	TGCGCCAGCAGCGCAAAACCCGGGACAGGGGACTACGAGCAGTACTTC	CASSAKPGTGDYEQYF
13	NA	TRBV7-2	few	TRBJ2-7	TGTGCCAGCAGCGTCCGCGGGGCCTACGAGCAGTACTTC	CASSVRGAYEQYF
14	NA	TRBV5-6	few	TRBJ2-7	TGTGCCAGCAGCCCCACGGCGGCCCCCTACGAGCAGTACTTC	CASSPTAAPYEQYF